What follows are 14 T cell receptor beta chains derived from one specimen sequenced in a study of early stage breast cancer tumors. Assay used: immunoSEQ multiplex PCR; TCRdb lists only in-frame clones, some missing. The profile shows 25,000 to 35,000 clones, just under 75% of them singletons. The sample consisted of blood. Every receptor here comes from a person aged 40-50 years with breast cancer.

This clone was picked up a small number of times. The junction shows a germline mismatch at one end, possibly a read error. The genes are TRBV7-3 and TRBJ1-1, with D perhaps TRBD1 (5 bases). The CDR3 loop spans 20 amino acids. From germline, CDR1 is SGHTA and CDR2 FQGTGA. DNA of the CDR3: TGTGCCAGCAGCCACCGCCCCCAGGACATTCAACCCCCCGAGAACACTGAAACTTTCTTT. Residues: CASSHRPQDIQPPENTETFF.

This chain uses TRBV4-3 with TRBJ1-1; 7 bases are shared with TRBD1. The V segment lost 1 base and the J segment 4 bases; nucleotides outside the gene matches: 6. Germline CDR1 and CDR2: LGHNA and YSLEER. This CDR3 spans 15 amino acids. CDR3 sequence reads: CASSQASAGGTEAFF. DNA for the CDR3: TGCGCCAGCAGCCAAGCGTCGGCAGGGGGCACTGAAGCTTTCTTT.

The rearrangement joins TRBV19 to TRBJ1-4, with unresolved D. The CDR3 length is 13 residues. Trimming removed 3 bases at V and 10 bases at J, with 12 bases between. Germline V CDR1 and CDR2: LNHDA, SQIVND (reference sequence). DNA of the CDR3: TGTGCCAGTAGTATTACTGGCGGCGGAAAACTGTTTTTT. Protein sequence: CASSITGGGKLFF.

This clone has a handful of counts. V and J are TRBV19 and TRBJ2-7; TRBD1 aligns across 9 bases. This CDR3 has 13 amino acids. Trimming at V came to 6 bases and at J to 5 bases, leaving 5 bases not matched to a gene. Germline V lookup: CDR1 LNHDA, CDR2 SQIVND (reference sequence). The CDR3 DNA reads TGTGCCAGTAGGACGACAGGGGGGAACGAGCAGTACTTC. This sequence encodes CASRTTGGNEQYF.

The CDR3 bases are TGTGCCTGGGTCCCTCAAACAGGGGGCAGGCAGTACTTC. This translates into CAWVPQTGGRQYF. The rearrangement uses TRBV30 and TRBJ2-7; TRBD1 matches at 9 bases. Germline lookup yields CDR1 GTSNPN and CDR2 SVGIG (reference sequence). The CDR3 spans 13 residues. Unmatched junction bases numbered 11, after V lost 5 bases and J lost 9 bases.

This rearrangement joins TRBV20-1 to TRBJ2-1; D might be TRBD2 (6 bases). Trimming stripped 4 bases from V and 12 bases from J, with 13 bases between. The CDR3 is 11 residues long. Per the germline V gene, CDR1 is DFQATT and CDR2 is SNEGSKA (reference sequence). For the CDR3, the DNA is TGCAGTGCTAAAGTGGAGGGCCTGCAGTTCTTC. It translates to CSAKVEGLQFF.

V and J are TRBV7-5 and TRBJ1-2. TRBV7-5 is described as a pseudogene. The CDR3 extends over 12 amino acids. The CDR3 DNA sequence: TGTGTCAGAAGCTTAGTAGGCTATGGCTACACCTTC. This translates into CVRSLVGYGYTF.

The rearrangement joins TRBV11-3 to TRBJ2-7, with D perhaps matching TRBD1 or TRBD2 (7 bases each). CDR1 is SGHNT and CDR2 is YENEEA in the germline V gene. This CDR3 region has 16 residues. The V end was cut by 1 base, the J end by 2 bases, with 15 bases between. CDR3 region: CASSLVSQGGTYEQYF. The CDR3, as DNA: TGTGCCAGCAGCTTAGTTTCGCAGGGGGGGACCTACGAGCAGTACTTC.

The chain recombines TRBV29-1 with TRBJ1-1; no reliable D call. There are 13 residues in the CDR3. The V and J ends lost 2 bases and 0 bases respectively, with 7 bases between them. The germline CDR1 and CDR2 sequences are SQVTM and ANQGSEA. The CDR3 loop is CSVEIGLNTEAFF. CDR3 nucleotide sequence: TGCAGCGTTGAAATAGGACTGAACACTGAAGCTTTCTTT.

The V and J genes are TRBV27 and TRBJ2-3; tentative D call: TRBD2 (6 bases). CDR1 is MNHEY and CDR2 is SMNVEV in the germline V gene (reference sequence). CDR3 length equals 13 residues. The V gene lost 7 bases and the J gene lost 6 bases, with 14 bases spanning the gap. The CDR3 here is CASKLGGGDTQYF. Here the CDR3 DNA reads TGTGCCAGCAAGCTCGGAGGAGGGGATACGCAGTATTTT.

Here the CDR3 reads CSIQLGLGDTQYF. The CDR3 DNA sequence: TGCAGCATCCAACTCGGTCTCGGGGATACGCAGTATTTT. The chain has TRBV29-1 and TRBJ2-3, with D uncertain. The CDR3 consists of 13 residues. The ends were cut back, 8 bases at V and 6 bases at J, with 18 bases in the middle. Per the germline V gene, CDR1 is SQVTM and CDR2 is ANQGSEA.

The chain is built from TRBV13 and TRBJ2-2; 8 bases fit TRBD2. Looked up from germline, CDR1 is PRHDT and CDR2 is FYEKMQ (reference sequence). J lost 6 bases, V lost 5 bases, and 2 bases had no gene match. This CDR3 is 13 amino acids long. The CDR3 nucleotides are TGTGCCAGCAGCCCGCGGGGGGCCGGGGAGCTGTTTTTT. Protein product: CASSPRGAGELFF.

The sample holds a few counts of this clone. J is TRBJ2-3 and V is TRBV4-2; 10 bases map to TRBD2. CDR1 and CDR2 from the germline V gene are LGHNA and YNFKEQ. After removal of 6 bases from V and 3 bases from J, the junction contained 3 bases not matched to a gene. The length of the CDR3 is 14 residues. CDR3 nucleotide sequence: TGTGCCAGCAGTGGACTAGCGGTAACAGATACGCAGTATTTT. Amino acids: CASSGLAVTDTQYF.

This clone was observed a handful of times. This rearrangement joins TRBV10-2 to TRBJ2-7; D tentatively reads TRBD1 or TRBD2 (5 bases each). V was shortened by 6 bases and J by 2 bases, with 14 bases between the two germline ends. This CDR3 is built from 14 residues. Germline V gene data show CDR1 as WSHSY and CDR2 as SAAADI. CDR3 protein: CASRGTRTPYEQYF. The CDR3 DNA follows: TGCGCCAGCAGAGGGACCCGTACCCCCTACGAGCAGTACTTC.